A single sample is the source of the 31 T cell receptor beta chains below, sequenced in a study of glioma-infiltrating T cells after dendritic cell vaccination. Assay: immunoSEQ multiplex PCR; the TCRdb copy retains only in-frame clones and omits some. The sample holds over 70,000 clones, around 79% seen once. Here the sequenced sample was blood, taken before dendritic cell vaccination. Receptors were obtained from a human donor with glioblastoma.

This chain links TRBV14 with TRBJ2-7; the D gene is possibly TRBD2 (6 bases). Germline CDR1 reads SGHDN; CDR2 reads FVKESK. The length of the CDR3 is 13 residues. V was pared by 1 base and J by 6 bases, with 10 bases between. The CDR3 DNA reads TGTGCCAGCAGCCAAGTTCCAGCGGGCGAGCAGTACGTC. Translation: CASSQVPAGEQYV.

Only one count was recorded for this clone. The chain links TRBV5-6 to TRBJ2-3, with TRBD1 matching over 7 bases. The germline CDR1 and CDR2 sequences are SGHDT and YYEEEE. The CDR3 spans 14 residues. With 4 bases clipped from V and 4 bases from J, the junction kept 6 bases outside the gene matches. The CDR3 region is CASSNDRVSDTQYF. Here the CDR3 DNA reads TGTGCCAGCAGCAACGACAGGGTTTCAGATACGCAGTATTTT. Full variable domain (remainder filled in from reference TRBV5-6 and TRBJ2-3): DAGVTQSPTHLIKTRGQQVTLRCSPKSGHDTVSWYQQALGQGPQFIFQYYEEEERQRGNFPDRFSGHQFPNYSSELNVNALLLGDSALYLCASSNDRVSDTQYFGPGTRLTVL.

This sequence joins TRBV29-1 and TRBJ2-5; tentatively, D is TRBD1 (6 bases). V was shortened by 6 bases and J by 4 bases, with 12 bases between the two germline ends. The CDR3 is 12 amino acids. The germline CDR1 and CDR2 sequences are SQVTM and ANQGSEA. The chain's CDR3 is CSVGSQGETQYF. In DNA form, the CDR3 reads TGCAGCGTGGGATCACAGGGAGAGACCCAGTACTTC.

The V call is TRBV30, the J call TRBJ2-1; possibly TRBD1 for D (6 bases). Per germline, CDR1 GTSNPN and CDR2 SVGIG (reference sequence). V shed 4 bases and J shed 5 bases, with 18 bases lying between them. This CDR3 region has 15 residues. Here the CDR3 reads CAWTPERGWDNEQFF. The DNA for the CDR3 is TGTGCCTGGACACCCGAGAGGGGGTGGGACAATGAGCAGTTCTTC.

V gene TRBV7-7 combines with J gene TRBJ1-1; 11 bases match TRBD1. Losses at the gene ends were 2 bases for V and 0 bases for J; bases not matched to a gene: 8. Germline V CDR1 and CDR2: SSHAT, FNYEAQ (reference sequence). The CDR3 sequence is 18 residues long. CDR3: CASSLNPGQGVMNTEAFF. The CDR3 DNA reads TGTGCCAGCAGCTTAAATCCGGGACAGGGGGTCATGAACACTGAAGCTTTCTTT. The full variable domain, its missing parts supplied by reference TRBV7-7 and TRBJ1-1, is GAGVSQSPRYKVTKRGQDVTLRCDPISSHATLYWYQQALGQGPEFLTYFNYEAQPDKSGLPSDRFSAERPEGSISTLTIQRTEQRDSAMYRCASSLNPGQGVMNTEAFFGQGTRLTVV.

The chain employs TRBV27 and TRBJ2-5; maybe TRBD1 (6 bases). V lost 5 bases and J lost 2, with 12 bases in between. This CDR3 contains 14 residues. The germline V gene has CDR1 MNHEY and CDR2 SMNVEV (reference sequence). CDR3: CASSPRDIQETQYF. The DNA of the CDR3 is TGTGCCAGCAGTCCCCGGGACATACAAGAGACCCAGTACTTC.

The gene calls are TRBV25-1 and TRBJ2-1; 9 nucleotides agree with TRBD1. Germline lookup yields CDR1 MGHDK and CDR2 SYGVNS. The V segment lost 10 bases and the J segment 4 bases; nucleotides outside the gene matches: 8. The CDR3 has 14 amino acids. The DNA of the CDR3 is TGTGCCACCGCGGACAGGGGAAATTACAATGAGCAGTTCTTC. Residues: CATADRGNYNEQFF.

CDR3 residues: CASSLDGVPNTEAFF. As DNA, the CDR3 is TGCGCCAGCAGCCTCGACGGGGTACCGAACACTGAAGCTTTCTTT. This chain uses TRBV5-1 with TRBJ1-1; D remains unclear. This CDR3 is 15 amino acids long. From germline, CDR1 is SGHRS and CDR2 YFSETQ. The V and J ends lost 4 bases and 1 base respectively, with 14 bases between them.

The chain is built from TRBV5-1 and TRBJ2-5; a weak D match, TRBD1 (6 bases). V was pared by 4 bases and J by 5 bases, with 24 bases between. The CDR3 runs 17 residues. Germline CDR1 is SGHRS and CDR2 is YFSETQ. CDR3 DNA: TGCGCCAGCAGCCTTGGTATAGGTCAGGGGTGGGGTGAGACCCAGTACTTC. It specifies CASSLGIGQGWGETQYF.

This clone has only one observation. The V call is TRBV18, the J call TRBJ2-7; 7 bases match TRBD1. Germline V lookup: CDR1 KGHSH, CDR2 LQKENI. This CDR3 has 14 residues. Unmatched junction bases numbered 5, after V lost 2 bases and J lost 4 bases. CDR3 residues: CASSPVQGDYEQYF. DNA of the CDR3: TGTGCCAGCTCACCAGTTCAGGGGGATTACGAGCAGTACTTC.

The V call is TRBV4-1, the J call TRBJ1-6, with D uncertain. The V and J ends lost 0 bases and 5 bases respectively, with 8 bases between them. CDR3 size: 15 residues. Germline V CDR1 and CDR2: MGHRA, YSYEKL. CDR3 sequence reads: CASSQDEQNNSPLHF. The CDR3 DNA is TGCGCCAGCAGCCAAGATGAACAGAATAATTCACCCCTCCACTTT.

The V and J genes are TRBV28 and TRBJ1-2, with TRBD1 as a possible D gene (5 bases). The V gene's germline CDR1 is MDHEN and CDR2 SYDVKM. The CDR3 is 16 residues long. V shed 1 base and J shed 8 bases, with 20 bases lying between them. The CDR3 region is CASSLSGFQGAEGYTF. The DNA of the CDR3 is TGTGCCAGCAGTTTATCGGGTTTTCAGGGCGCGGAGGGCTACACCTTC.

Here the CDR3 reads CASSPEGLNRVGKNYGYTF. DNA of the CDR3: TGTGCCAGCTCACCAGAAGGTCTTAATCGGGTCGGGAAAAACTATGGCTACACCTTC. The chain recombines TRBV18 with TRBJ1-2; D is undetermined. Germline CDR1 and CDR2: KGHSH and LQKENI. The CDR3 runs 19 residues. V shed 2 bases and J shed 2 bases, with 24 bases lying between them.

The chain links TRBV5-1 to TRBJ1-3; 7 bases fit TRBD1. J gave up 2 bases and V 4 bases, and 6 bases lay outside the gene matches. Germline V gene sequence: CDR1 SGHRS, CDR2 YFSETQ. The CDR3 length is 15 residues. The CDR3 sequence is CASSGGTATGNTIYF. Here the CDR3 DNA reads TGCGCCAGCAGCGGCGGGACAGCTACTGGAAACACCATATATTTT.

This clone was recorded only once. This rearrangement joins TRBV6-4 to TRBJ2-1; 9 bases fit TRBD2. V gave up 5 bases and J gave up 7 bases; unmatched junction bases: 9. Per the germline V gene, CDR1 is MRHNA and CDR2 is SNTAGT. The CDR3 sequence is 15 residues long. The CDR3 DNA reads as TGTGCCAGCAGTCAAGGACTAGCGATCGGAAATGAGCAGTTCTTC. It encodes CASSQGLAIGNEQFF.

This clone has just a few counts. V gene TRBV18 combines with J gene TRBJ2-3, with 7 bases aligning to TRBD2. The V gene end was trimmed by 0 bases and the J gene end by 6 bases; junction bases not matched to a gene: 6. The CDR3 covers 15 residues. Germline V lookup: CDR1 KGHSH, CDR2 LQKENI. CDR3 in amino acids: CASSPPGGDWDTQYF. CDR3 bases: TGTGCCAGCTCACCACCGGGAGGGGATTGGGATACGCAGTATTTT. Filled out from reference TRBV18 and TRBJ2-3, the complete variable domain reads NAGVMQNPRHLVRRRGQEARLRCSPMKGHSHVYWYRQLPEEGLKFMVYLQKENIIDESGMPKERFSAEFPKEGPSILRIQQVVRGDSAAYFCASSPPGGDWDTQYFGPGTRLTVL.

This chain connects TRBV6-1 to TRBJ2-3, with 11 bases aligning to TRBD2. In germline, CDR1 is MNHNS, CDR2 SASEGT. V shed 4 bases and J 6 bases; nucleotides not matched to a gene: 9. There are 16 residues in the CDR3. CDR3: CASSGGLAAPGDTQYF. CDR3 bases: TGTGCCAGCAGTGGGGGACTAGCGGCACCGGGGGATACGCAGTATTTT.

The rearrangement joins TRBV27 to TRBJ2-1; TRBD2 is a possible D gene (6 bases). The CDR3 is 15 amino acids. Germline CDR1 MNHEY, CDR2 SMNVEV (reference sequence). Trimming removed 2 bases from V and 6 bases from J, with 14 bases in between. In DNA, the CDR3 is TGTGCCAGCAGTTTAATCGTCGCCGGGGGCAATGAGCAGTTCTTC. It is translated as CASSLIVAGGNEQFF.

The chain recombines TRBV7-3 with TRBJ2-2; D may be TRBD1 (6 bases). The CDR3 is made up of 13 amino acids. V was shortened by 3 bases and J by 5 bases, with 7 bases between the two germline ends. Germline loops: CDR1 SGHTA, CDR2 FQGTGA. CDR3 sequence (DNA): TGTGCCAGCAGCTTCACAGGGACCGGGGAGCTGTTTTTT. It is translated as CASSFTGTGELFF.

This clone was seen ten or more times. The CDR3 DNA reads as TGTGCCAGTAGGACGGACAGGGGCAATCAGCCCCAGCATTTT. This gives the protein CASRTDRGNQPQHF. The chain carries TRBV19 and TRBJ1-5, with TRBD1 identical over 8 bases. Germline loops: CDR1 LNHDA, CDR2 SQIVND (reference sequence). The V gene end was trimmed by 6 bases and the J gene end by 2 bases; junction bases not matched to a gene: 3. The CDR3 runs 14 residues.

J is TRBJ1-2 and V is TRBV6-5; 8 bases match TRBD1. Germline V gene data show CDR1 as MNHEY and CDR2 as SVGAGI. The CDR3 is made up of 14 amino acids. V dropped 5 bases and J dropped 2; count of bases not matched to a gene: 4. The CDR3 here is CASSKTGANYGYTF. For the CDR3, the DNA is TGTGCCAGCAGTAAGACAGGGGCGAACTATGGCTACACCTTC.

The chain joins TRBV5-4 to TRBJ1-1; TRBD1 aligns across 9 bases. The length of the CDR3 is 16 residues. Trimming took 4 bases from V and 1 from J; bases not matched to a gene: 8. The germline CDR1 and CDR2 sequences are SGHNT and YYREEE (reference sequence). DNA for the CDR3: TGTGCCAGCAGCCCGAACCCGGGACAGGGGAACACTGAAGCTTTCTTT. Translating it yields CASSPNPGQGNTEAFF.

V usage is TRBV29-1 and J usage is TRBJ1-1; D is unresolved. Germline lookup yields CDR1 SQVTM and CDR2 ANQGSEA. This CDR3 contains 13 residues. Trimming pared 2 bases from V and 3 bases from J, leaving 10 bases between. The CDR3 protein is CSVERTEYTEAFF. The CDR3, as DNA: TGCAGCGTTGAAAGGACTGAGTACACTGAAGCTTTCTTT.

V gene TRBV9 combines with J gene TRBJ2-5; 14 nucleotides align to TRBD2. V shed 5 bases, J shed 5 bases, and the junction held 11 bases outside the gene matches. The CDR3 totals 17 residues. Germline V gene data show CDR1 as SGDLS and CDR2 as YYNGEE. The CDR3 bases are TGTGCCAGCAGTACCGGGACTAGCGGGAGTACGTATGAGACCCAGTACTTC. It codes for CASSTGTSGSTYETQYF.

The V and J genes are TRBV30 and TRBJ2-3, with 11 positions matching TRBD1. Losses at the gene ends were 2 bases for V and 5 bases for J; bases not matched to a gene: 3. This CDR3 is built from 14 residues. Germline V lookup: CDR1 GTSNPN, CDR2 SVGIG (reference sequence). Here the CDR3 DNA reads TGTGCCTGGAGTAGGACAGGGGGCCGAGATACGCAGTATTTT. Its translation: CAWSRTGGRDTQYF.

The chain joins TRBV18 to TRBJ1-1, with TRBD1 identical over 10 bases. Unmatched junction bases numbered 3, after V lost 4 bases and J lost 1 base. The CDR3 extends over 15 amino acids. Germline lookup yields CDR1 KGHSH and CDR2 LQKENI. CDR3 loop: CASSQGQGTNTEAFF. The CDR3 nucleotides read TGTGCCAGCTCACAGGGACAGGGGACGAACACTGAAGCTTTCTTT.

The gene calls are TRBV10-1 and TRBJ1-3, with D maybe TRBD1 (6 bases). The CDR3 contains 13 residues. V was trimmed by 4 bases and J by 9 bases, leaving 13 bases between them. Looked up from germline, CDR1 is WNHNN and CDR2 is SYGVQD (reference sequence). Here the CDR3 DNA reads TGCGCCAGCAGTGCAGGGGAGAGCGGCACCATATATTTT. The encoded protein is CASSAGESGTIYF.

The V and J genes are TRBV5-1 and TRBJ2-2; the match to TRBD1 covers 10 bases. Germline assignment: CDR1 SGHRS and CDR2 YFSETQ. V was pared by 2 bases and J by 7 bases, with 5 bases of the junction left unmatched. CDR3 length: 15 amino acids. CDR3 nucleotides: TGCGCCAGCAGCTTATCGGGACAGGGGAACGGGGAGCTGTTTTTT. This sequence encodes CASSLSGQGNGELFF.

The V gene is TRBV5-1, the J gene TRBJ2-5; 10 bases match TRBD2. This CDR3 has 16 amino acids. The V gene's germline CDR1 is SGHRS and CDR2 YFSETQ. V trimming: 4 bases; J trimming: 3 bases; junction bases outside the gene matches: 9. CDR3 amino acids: CASSRDQLAGKETQYF. CDR3 bases: TGCGCCAGCAGCCGAGACCAACTAGCGGGGAAAGAGACCCAGTACTTC.

The chain is built from TRBV14 and TRBJ2-7; 10 positions match TRBD1. The CDR3 spans 15 residues. V lost 1 base to trimming and J lost 3 bases; unmatched junction nucleotides: 3. Germline V lookup: CDR1 SGHDN, CDR2 FVKESK. DNA of the CDR3: TGTGCCAGCAGCCAAGGACAGGGGGCGCGCTACGAGCAGTACGTC. This codes for CASSQGQGARYEQYV.

J is TRBJ2-1 and V is TRBV29-1; D not resolved. CDR1 and CDR2 (germline): SQVTM, ANQGSEA. This CDR3 is built from 13 residues. Trimming removed 4 bases at V and 0 bases at J, with 7 bases between. The CDR3 DNA reads TGCAGCGTTGGAGGAAGCTCCTACAATGAGCAGTTCTTC. Translation: CSVGGSSYNEQFF.